This T cell receptor (beta chain) was captured by sequencing in a study of cytomegalovirus exposure and HLA in healthy donors. Study conclusions and caveats: The classifier reportedly diagnosed cytomegalovirus status with high sensitivity and specificity. TCR sequences were mostly rare, though some public TCRs occurred in many donors.

Germline loops: CDR1 SGHTA, CDR2 FQGTGA. There are 15 residues in the CDR3. V was trimmed by 2 bases and J by 5 bases, leaving 12 bases between them. Points on this clone: The antigen is not known.

Libraries were prepared by immunoSEQ multiplex PCR; TCRdb keeps only in-frame clonotypes and omits some of them. The table records under 250,000 clones, approximately 82% of them present only once. The sequenced sample was PBMCs. This clonotype originated in a woman younger than 35 in good health and CMV-seronegative. The rearrangement uses TRBV7-3 and TRBJ2-2; a weak D match, TRBD2 (6 bases). The CDR3 sequence: CASSLAFGTTGELFF. CDR3 nucleotide sequence: TGTGCCAGCAGCTTAGCCTTTGGGACTACCGGGGAGCTGTTTTTT. Full variable domain (outside the CDR3, taken from reference TRBV7-3 and TRBJ2-2): GAGVSQTPSNKVTEKGKYVELRCDPISGHTALYWYRQSLGQGPEFLIYFQGTGAADDSGLPNDRFFAVRPEGSVSTLKIQRTERGDSAVYLCASSLAFGTTGELFFGEGSRLTVL.